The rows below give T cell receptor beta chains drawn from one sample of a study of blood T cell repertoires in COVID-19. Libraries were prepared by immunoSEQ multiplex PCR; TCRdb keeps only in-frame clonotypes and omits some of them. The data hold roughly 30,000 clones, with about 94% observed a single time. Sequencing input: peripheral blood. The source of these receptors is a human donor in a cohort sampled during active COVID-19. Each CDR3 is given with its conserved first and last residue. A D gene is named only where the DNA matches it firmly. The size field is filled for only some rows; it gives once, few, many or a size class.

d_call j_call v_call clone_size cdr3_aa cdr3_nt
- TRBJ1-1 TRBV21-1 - CASSRTGGLGRAFF TGTGCCAGCAGCCGGACAGGGGGTCTTGGGAGAGCTTTCTTT
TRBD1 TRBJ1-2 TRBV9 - CASSPRTGNYGYTF TGTGCCAGCAGCCCCCGGACAGGGAACTATGGCTACACCTTC
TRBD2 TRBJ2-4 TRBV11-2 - CASRLTSPTQNIQYF TGTGCCAGCAGATTGACTAGCCCTACCCAAAACATTCAGTACTTC
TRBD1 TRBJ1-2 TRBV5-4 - CASLRLGQGGMDGYTF TGTGCCAGCCTACGACTTGGACAGGGGGGAATGGATGGCTACACCTTC
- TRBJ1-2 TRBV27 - CASRTMIQKSDYGYTF TGTGCCAGCAGGACCATGATACAGAAATCCGACTATGGCTACACCTTC
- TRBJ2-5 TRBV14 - CASSQAGSIAQYF TGTGCCAGCAGCCAAGCGGGATCCATCGCCCAGTACTTC
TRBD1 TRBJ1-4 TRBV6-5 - CASRDRGRVEKLFF TGTGCCAGCAGGGACAGGGGGCGCGTTGAAAAACTGTTTTTT
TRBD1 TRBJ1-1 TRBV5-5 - CASSLDIHPNQGGTEAFF TGTGCCAGCAGCTTGGATATTCATCCAAACCAGGGGGGCACTGAAGCTTTCTTT
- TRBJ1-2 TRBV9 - CASSVLTGYLNYGYTF TGTGCCAGCAGCGTATTGACAGGCTACCTTAACTATGGCTACACCTTC
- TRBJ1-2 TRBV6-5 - CASSMRDSPFPPAF TGTGCCAGCAGTATGAGGGACTCCCCATTCCCTCCAGCCTTC
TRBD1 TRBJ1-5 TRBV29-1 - CRPGQGRQPQHF TGCAGACCGGGACAGGGACGACAGCCCCAGCATTTT
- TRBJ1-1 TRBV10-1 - CASSAYTRFDLNTEAFF TGCGCCAGCAGCGCCTACACTAGATTTGACCTGAACACTGAAGCTTTCTTT
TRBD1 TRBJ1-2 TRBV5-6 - CASMPTGGDYGYTF TGTGCCAGCATGCCGACAGGGGGAGACTATGGCTACACCTTC
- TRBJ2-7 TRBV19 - CASAVQNEQYF TGTGCCAGCGCCGTTCAGAACGAGCAGTACTTC
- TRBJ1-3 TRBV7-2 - CASSLARKSSGNTIYF TGTGCCAGCAGCTTAGCGCGAAAGAGCTCTGGAAACACCATATATTTT
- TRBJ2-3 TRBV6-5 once CASSYGGGTDTQYF TGTGCCAGCAGTTATGGCGGTGGCACAGATACGCAGTATTTT
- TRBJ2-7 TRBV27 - CASSLSVGTQTYEQYF TGTGCCAGCAGTTTATCGGTCGGGACACAAACCTACGAGCAGTACTTC
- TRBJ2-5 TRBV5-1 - CASSLGPPGRGRQETQYF TGCGCCAGCAGCTTGGGGCCCCCTGGTAGGGGTCGACAAGAGACCCAGTACTTC
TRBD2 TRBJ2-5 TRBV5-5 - CASSRLYMAGGPETQYF TGTGCCAGCAGCCGACTTTACATGGCGGGGGGGCCAGAGACCCAGTACTTC
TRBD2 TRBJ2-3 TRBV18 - CASSKRLGLGGTDTQYF TGTGCCAGCTCAAAGAGGCTGGGACTAGGGGGCACAGATACGCAGTATTTT
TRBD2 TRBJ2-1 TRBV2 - CASIQRGHNEQFF TGTGCCAGCATTCAGCGGGGGCACAATGAGCAGTTCTTC
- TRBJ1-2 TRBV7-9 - CASSLTDAGVSYGYTF TGTGCCAGCAGCCTTACCGACGCAGGGGTTTCCTATGGCTACACCTTC
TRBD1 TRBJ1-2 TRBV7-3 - CASSSYSGTGGTNYGYTF TGTGCCAGCAGCTCGTACTCCGGGACAGGGGGAACTAACTATGGCTACACCTTC
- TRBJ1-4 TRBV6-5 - CASQGTGEKLFF TGTGCCAGCCAAGGAACCGGGGAAAAACTGTTTTTT
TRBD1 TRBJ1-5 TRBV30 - CAWSQGGSEQPQHF TGTGCCTGGAGTCAAGGGGGCAGTGAACAGCCCCAGCATTTT
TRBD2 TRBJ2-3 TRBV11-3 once CASSQAGVGADTQYF TGTGCCAGCAGTCAAGCGGGGGTAGGTGCAGATACGCAGTATTTT
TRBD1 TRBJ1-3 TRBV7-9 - CASGQGDGNTIYF TGTGCCAGCGGACAGGGGGATGGAAACACCATATATTTT
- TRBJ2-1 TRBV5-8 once CASSLDGYNEQFF TGTGCCAGCAGCCTGGACGGTTACAATGAGCAGTTCTTC
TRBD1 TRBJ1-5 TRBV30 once CAWSAKGQGENQPQHF TGTGCCTGGAGTGCAAAAGGACAGGGGGAAAATCAGCCCCAGCATTTT